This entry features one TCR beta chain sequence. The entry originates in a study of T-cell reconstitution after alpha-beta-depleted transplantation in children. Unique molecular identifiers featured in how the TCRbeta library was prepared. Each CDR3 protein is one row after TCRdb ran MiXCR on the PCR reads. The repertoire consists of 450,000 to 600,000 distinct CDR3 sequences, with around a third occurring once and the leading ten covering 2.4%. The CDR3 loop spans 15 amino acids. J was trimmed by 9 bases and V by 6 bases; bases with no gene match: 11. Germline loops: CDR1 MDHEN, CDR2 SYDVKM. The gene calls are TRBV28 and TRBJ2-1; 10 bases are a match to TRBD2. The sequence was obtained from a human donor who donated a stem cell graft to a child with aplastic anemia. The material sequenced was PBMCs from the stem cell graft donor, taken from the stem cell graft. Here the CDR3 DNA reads TGTGCCAGCAGGGTCCCTAGCGGGAGTGGTAGTGAGCAGTTCTTC. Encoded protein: CASRVPSGSGSEQFF. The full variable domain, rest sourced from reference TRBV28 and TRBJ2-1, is DVKVTQSSRYLVKRTGEKVFLECVQDMDHENMFWYRQDPGLGLRLIYFSYDVKMKEKGDIPEGYSVSREKKERFSLILESASTNQTSMYLCASRVPSGSGSEQFFGPGTRLTVL.